The rows below give T cell receptor beta chains drawn from one sample of a study of beta chain features in type 1 diabetes. Sequenced by immunoSEQ multiplex PCR; TCRdb stores in-frame clones only, minus some. The sample has fewer than 150,000 clones; less than 9% are singletons. Material: central memory CD4+ T cells from blood. All receptors come from a woman between 25 and 40 years old in good health. Each CDR3 is given with its conserved first and last residue. A D gene is named only where the DNA matches it firmly. Only some rows state a clone size, as once, few, many or a class for expanded clones.

CDR3nt,CDR3aa,j_gene,v_gene,abundance,d_gene
TGTGCCACCAGAGGGGGCAAGGATCAGCCCCAGCATTTT,CATRGGKDQPQHF,TRBJ1-5,TRBV6-5,many,TRBD1
TGTGCCAGACTTTATGGCTACACCTTC,CARLYGYTF,TRBJ1-2,TRBV3-1/TRBV3-2,few,-
TGTGCCAGCTCACTGGGGACAGACTCGACCTATGGCTACACCTTC,CASSLGTDSTYGYTF,TRBJ1-2,TRBV18,few,TRBD1
TGTGCCAGCTCACCAAGCCGCCGGGAGGGAGCCCAGTACTTC,CASSPSRREGAQYF,TRBJ2-5,TRBV18,many,TRBD2
TGTGCCAGCAGTACCGGGACAGGGAGGACGGGCTACACCTTC,CASSTGTGRTGYTF,TRBJ1-2,TRBV6-5,-,TRBD1
TGTGCCTGGATCTTATCGGGAGGTGCCGGGGAGCTGTTTTTT,CAWILSGGAGELFF,TRBJ2-2,TRBV30,many,TRBD2
TGTGCCAGCAGTCCCGCCAGGGGGCTAAACGAGCAGTACTTC,CASSPARGLNEQYF,TRBJ2-7,TRBV6-5,few,TRBD1
TGTGCCATCAAGACAGGGACCTACAATGAGCAGTTCTTC,CAIKTGTYNEQFF,TRBJ2-1,TRBV10-3,-,TRBD1
TGTGCCAGCAGCCGGAACGCAGGGGGGCCAAATCAGCCCCAGCATTTT,CASSRNAGGPNQPQHF,TRBJ1-5,TRBV7-8,-,TRBD1
TGCGCCAGCAGCGCCCAGACAGGGGTCACCATATATTTT,CASSAQTGVTIYF,TRBJ1-3,TRBV4-1,-,TRBD1